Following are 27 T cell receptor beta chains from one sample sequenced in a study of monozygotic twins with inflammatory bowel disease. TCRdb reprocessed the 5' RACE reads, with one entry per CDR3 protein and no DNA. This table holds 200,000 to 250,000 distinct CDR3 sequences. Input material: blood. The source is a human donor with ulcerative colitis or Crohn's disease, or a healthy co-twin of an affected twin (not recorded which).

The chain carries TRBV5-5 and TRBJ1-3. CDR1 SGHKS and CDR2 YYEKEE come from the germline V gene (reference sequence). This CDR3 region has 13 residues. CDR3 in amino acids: CASRSSSGNTIYF.

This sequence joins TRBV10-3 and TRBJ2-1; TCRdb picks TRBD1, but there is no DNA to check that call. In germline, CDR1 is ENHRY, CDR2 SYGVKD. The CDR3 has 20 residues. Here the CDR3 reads CAISSASGWTGWVASNEQFF.

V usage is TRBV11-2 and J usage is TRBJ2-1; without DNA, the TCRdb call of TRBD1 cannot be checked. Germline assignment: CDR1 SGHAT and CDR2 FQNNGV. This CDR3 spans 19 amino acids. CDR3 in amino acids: CASSLRSPEIILSYNEQFF.

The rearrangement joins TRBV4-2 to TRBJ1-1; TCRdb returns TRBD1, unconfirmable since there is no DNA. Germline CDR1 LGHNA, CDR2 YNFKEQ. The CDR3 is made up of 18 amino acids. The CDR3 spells CASSQDGRTGGGETEAFF.

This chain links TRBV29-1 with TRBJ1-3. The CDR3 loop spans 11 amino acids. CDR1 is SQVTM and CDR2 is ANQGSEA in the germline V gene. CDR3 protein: CSVSEGNTIYF.

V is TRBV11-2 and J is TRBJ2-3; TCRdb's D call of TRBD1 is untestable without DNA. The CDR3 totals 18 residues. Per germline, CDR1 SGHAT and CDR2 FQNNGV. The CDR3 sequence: CASQFWILGDATTDTQYF.

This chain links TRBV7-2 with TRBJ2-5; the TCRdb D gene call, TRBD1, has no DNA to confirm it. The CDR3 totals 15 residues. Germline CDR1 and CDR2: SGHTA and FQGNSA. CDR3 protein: CASSLVSPAPETQYF. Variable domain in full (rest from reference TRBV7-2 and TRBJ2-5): GAGVSQSPSNKVTEKGKDVELRCDPISGHTALYWYRQSLGQGLEFLIYFQGNSAPDKSGLPSDRFSAERTGGSVSTLTIQRTQQEDSAVYLCASSLVSPAPETQYFGPGTRLLVL.

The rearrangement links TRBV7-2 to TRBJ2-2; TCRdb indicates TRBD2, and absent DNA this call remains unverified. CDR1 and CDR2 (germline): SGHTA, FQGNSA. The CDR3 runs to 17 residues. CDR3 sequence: CASSVGGSAMNTGELFF.

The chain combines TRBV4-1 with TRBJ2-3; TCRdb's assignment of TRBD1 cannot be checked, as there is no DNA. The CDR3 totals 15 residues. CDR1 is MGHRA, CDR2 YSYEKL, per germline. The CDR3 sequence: CASSPEQGYTDTQYF.

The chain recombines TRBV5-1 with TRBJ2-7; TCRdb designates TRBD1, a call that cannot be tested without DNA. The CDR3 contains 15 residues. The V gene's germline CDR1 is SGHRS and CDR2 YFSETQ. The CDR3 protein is CASSFQAGGSYEQYF.

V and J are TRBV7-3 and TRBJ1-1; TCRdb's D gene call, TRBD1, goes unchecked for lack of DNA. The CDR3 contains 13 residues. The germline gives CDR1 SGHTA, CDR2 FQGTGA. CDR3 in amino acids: CASSRTKGAEAFF.

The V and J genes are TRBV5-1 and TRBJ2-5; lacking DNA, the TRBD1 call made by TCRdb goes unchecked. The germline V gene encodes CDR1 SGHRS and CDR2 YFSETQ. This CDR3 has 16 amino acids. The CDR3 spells CASSLVPNDRGETQYF.

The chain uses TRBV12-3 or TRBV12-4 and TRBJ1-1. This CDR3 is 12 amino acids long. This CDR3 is CASSPREAEAFF.

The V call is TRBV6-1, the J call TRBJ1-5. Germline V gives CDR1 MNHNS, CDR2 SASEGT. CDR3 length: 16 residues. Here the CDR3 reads CASSRPQGGGNQPQHF.

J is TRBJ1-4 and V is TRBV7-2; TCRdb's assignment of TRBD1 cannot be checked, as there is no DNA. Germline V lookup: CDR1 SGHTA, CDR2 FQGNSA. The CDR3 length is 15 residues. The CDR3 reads CASSLDWGTNEKLFF. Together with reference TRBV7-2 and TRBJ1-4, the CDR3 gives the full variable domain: GAGVSQSPSNKVTEKGKDVELRCDPISGHTALYWYRQSLGQGLEFLIYFQGNSAPDKSGLPSDRFSAERTGGSVSTLTIQRTQQEDSAVYLCASSLDWGTNEKLFFGSGTQLSVL.

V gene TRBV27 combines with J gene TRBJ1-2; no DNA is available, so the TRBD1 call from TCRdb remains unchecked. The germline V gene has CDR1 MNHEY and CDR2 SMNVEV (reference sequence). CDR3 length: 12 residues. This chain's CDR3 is CASSLRGTGYTF.

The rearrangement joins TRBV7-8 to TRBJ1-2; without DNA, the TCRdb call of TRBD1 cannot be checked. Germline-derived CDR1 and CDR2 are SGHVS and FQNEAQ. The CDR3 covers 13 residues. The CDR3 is CASSVGQNYGYTF. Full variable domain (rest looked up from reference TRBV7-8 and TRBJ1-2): GAGVSQSPRYKVAKRGQDVALRCDPISGHVSLFWYQQALGQGPEFLTYFQNEAQLDKSGLPSDRFFAERPEGSVSTLKIQRTQQEDSAVYLCASSVGQNYGYTFGSGTRLTVV.

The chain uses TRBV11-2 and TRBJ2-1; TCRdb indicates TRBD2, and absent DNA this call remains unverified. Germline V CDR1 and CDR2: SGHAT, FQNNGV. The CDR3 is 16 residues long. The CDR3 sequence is CASSLPGLAGGMEQFF.

The CDR3 spells CASGPHTPDEQYF. The chain joins TRBV12-5 to TRBJ2-7; absent DNA, TCRdb's TRBD1 call cannot be checked. The CDR3 covers 13 residues. CDR1 and CDR2 (germline): LGHNT, FRNRAP.

Here the CDR3 reads CASQRDVNTEAFF. The chain uses TRBV3-1 and TRBJ1-1; lacking DNA, the TRBD1 call made by TCRdb goes unchecked. The germline V gene has CDR1 LGHDT and CDR2 YNNKEL (reference sequence). This CDR3 contains 13 residues.

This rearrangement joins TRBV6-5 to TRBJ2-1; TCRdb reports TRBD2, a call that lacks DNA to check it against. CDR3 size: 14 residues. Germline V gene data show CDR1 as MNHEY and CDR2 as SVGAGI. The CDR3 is CASSYSGGGNEQFF.

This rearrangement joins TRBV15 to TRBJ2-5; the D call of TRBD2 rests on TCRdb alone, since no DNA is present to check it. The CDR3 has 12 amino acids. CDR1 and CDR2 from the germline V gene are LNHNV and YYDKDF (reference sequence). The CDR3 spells CATSSRGETQYF.

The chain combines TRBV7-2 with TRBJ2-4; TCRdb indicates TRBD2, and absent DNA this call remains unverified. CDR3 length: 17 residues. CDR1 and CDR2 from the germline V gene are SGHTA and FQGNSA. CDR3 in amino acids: CASSLASSGGAGNMQYF.

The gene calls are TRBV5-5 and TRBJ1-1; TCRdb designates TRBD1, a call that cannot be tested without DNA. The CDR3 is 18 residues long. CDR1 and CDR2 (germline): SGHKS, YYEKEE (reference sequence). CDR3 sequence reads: CASTPTGVRGQTNTEAFF.

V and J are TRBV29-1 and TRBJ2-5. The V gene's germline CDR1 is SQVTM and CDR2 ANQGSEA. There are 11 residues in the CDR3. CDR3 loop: CSVGHQETQYF.

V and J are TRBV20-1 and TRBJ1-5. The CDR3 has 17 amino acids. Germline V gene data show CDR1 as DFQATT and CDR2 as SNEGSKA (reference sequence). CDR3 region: CSASSLRIYGLNQPQHF.

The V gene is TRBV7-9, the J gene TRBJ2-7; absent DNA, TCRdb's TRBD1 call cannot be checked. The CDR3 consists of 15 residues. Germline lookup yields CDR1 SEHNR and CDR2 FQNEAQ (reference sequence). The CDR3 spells CASSFSAGVIHEQYF.